The 28 T cell receptor beta chains given below trace back to one sample, sequenced in a study of monozygotic twins with inflammatory bowel disease. One entry per CDR3 protein, without DNA, is what TCRdb gives after re-calling the 5' RACE reads. The sample's table shows about 330,000 distinct CDR3 sequences. Sequenced sample: blood. The receptors originated from a human donor with ulcerative colitis or Crohn's disease, or a healthy co-twin of an affected twin (not recorded which).

This chain uses TRBV15 with TRBJ1-1; with no DNA, the TCRdb D assignment of TRBD1 cannot be verified. This CDR3 is 12 amino acids long. Germline-derived CDR1 and CDR2 are LNHNV and YYDKDF (reference sequence). The CDR3 spells CATSVHRGGAFF.

This sequence joins TRBV3-1 and TRBJ2-7; absent DNA, TCRdb's TRBD1 call cannot be checked. The CDR3 consists of 14 residues. Germline-derived CDR1 and CDR2 are LGHDT and YNNKEL (reference sequence). The CDR3 sequence: CASSPGTFNYEQYF.

The V gene is TRBV7-9, the J gene TRBJ1-2. Per the germline V gene, CDR1 is SEHNR and CDR2 is FQNEAQ (reference sequence). There are 15 residues in the CDR3. CDR3 protein: CASSFGEEYNYGYTF.

This chain links TRBV19 with TRBJ1-5; TCRdb reports TRBD1, a call that lacks DNA to check it against. The germline CDR1 and CDR2 sequences are LNHDA and SQIVND (reference sequence). This CDR3 is built from 16 residues. This chain's CDR3 is CASTPGTGTGNQPQHF.

The chain has TRBV7-9 and TRBJ2-7; the D gene TCRdb calls, TRBD1, cannot be checked with no DNA. The length of the CDR3 is 13 residues. CDR1 is SEHNR and CDR2 is FQNEAQ in the germline V gene (reference sequence). The CDR3 loop is CASSLGAGNEQYF. The whole variable domain, remainder taken from reference TRBV7-9 and TRBJ2-7, is DTGVSQNPRHKITKRGQNVTFRCDPISEHNRLYWYRQTLGQGPEFLTYFQNEAQLEKSRLLSDRFSAERPKGSFSTLEIQRTEQGDSAMYLCASSLGAGNEQYFGPGTRLTVT.

This chain uses TRBV14 with TRBJ1-2. The CDR3 spans 12 residues. Germline CDR1 SGHDN, CDR2 FVKESK. CDR3 amino acids: CASSQAGYGYTF.

This chain uses TRBV7-2 with TRBJ2-3; without DNA, the TCRdb call of TRBD2 cannot be checked. The CDR3 is made up of 13 amino acids. The germline V gene has CDR1 SGHTA and CDR2 FQGNSA. CDR3 loop: CASGTSPGDTQYF.

This chain links TRBV20-1 with TRBJ2-7; the D gene TCRdb calls, TRBD1, cannot be checked with no DNA. The CDR3 is 14 residues long. Germline V gene data show CDR1 as DFQATT and CDR2 as SNEGSKA (reference sequence). CDR3 loop: CSAGRQGASYEQYF.

The rearrangement links TRBV5-1 to TRBJ2-3; the TCRdb call, TRBD2, lacks DNA for checking. Germline V gene lookup returns CDR1 SGHRS and CDR2 YFSETQ. CDR3 length: 16 amino acids. The CDR3 protein is CASSLYSGGGTDTQYF.

The V and J genes are TRBV29-1 and TRBJ1-1; TCRdb picks TRBD1, but there is no DNA to check that call. The CDR3 runs 12 residues. Germline V gives CDR1 SQVTM, CDR2 ANQGSEA. The CDR3 sequence: CSVGQSNTEAFF.

The chain combines TRBV10-3 with TRBJ2-7; TCRdb's D gene call, TRBD1, goes unchecked for lack of DNA. The CDR3 extends over 13 amino acids. Germline CDR1 is ENHRY and CDR2 is SYGVKD. The CDR3 loop reads CAISRTGGYEQYF.

The V and J genes are TRBV5-1 and TRBJ2-7; TCRdb selects TRBD1, and the lack of DNA leaves this call unchecked. Per germline, CDR1 SGHRS and CDR2 YFSETQ. The CDR3 is made up of 15 amino acids. The CDR3: CASSLEGAATYEQYF.

The chain links TRBV28 to TRBJ2-3; as DNA is missing, the TRBD2 call by TCRdb cannot be tested. This CDR3 has 17 amino acids. CDR1 and CDR2 (germline): MDHEN, SYDVKM. The CDR3: CASSLPLTSGGPDTQYF.

The V gene is TRBV12-3 or TRBV12-4, the J gene TRBJ1-1; the D gene TCRdb calls, TRBD1, cannot be checked with no DNA. The CDR3 loop spans 13 amino acids. CDR3 residues: CASSPDIGTEAFF.

The V gene is TRBV20-1, the J gene TRBJ1-5. Germline CDR1 reads DFQATT; CDR2 reads SNEGSKA (reference sequence). The CDR3 extends over 16 amino acids. Here the CDR3 reads CSARDVSQASNQPQHF.

This sequence joins TRBV28 and TRBJ1-2. There are 14 residues in the CDR3. The germline CDR1 and CDR2 sequences are MDHEN and SYDVKM. CDR3 region: CASSPAVGGYGYTF.

The chain recombines TRBV11-1 with TRBJ2-1; TCRdb gives TRBD2 as the D gene, but with no DNA this cannot be confirmed. CDR1 SGHAT and CDR2 FQDESV come from the germline V gene (reference sequence). CDR3 length equals 15 residues. CDR3 sequence reads: CASSLVPSVDNEQFF. The variable domain in full, completed from reference TRBV11-1 and TRBJ2-1, reads EAEVAQSPRYKITEKSQAVAFWCDPISGHATLYWYRQILGQGPELLVQFQDESVVDDSQLPKDRFSAERLKGVDSTLKIQPAELGDSAMYLCASSLVPSVDNEQFFGPGTRLTVL.

The chain employs TRBV3-1 and TRBJ2-2; TCRdb selects TRBD1, and the lack of DNA leaves this call unchecked. This CDR3 has 15 amino acids. The germline gives CDR1 LGHDT, CDR2 YNNKEL (reference sequence). The CDR3 here is CASSPRDRATGELFF. Complete variable domain (other parts from reference TRBV3-1 and TRBJ2-2): DTAVSQTPKYLVTQMGNDKSIKCEQNLGHDTMYWYKQDSKKFLKIMFSYNNKELIINETVPNRFSPKSPDKAHLNLHINSLELGDSAVYFCASSPRDRATGELFFGEGSRLTVL.

V gene TRBV7-2 combines with J gene TRBJ2-1. The CDR3 spans 12 residues. Germline CDR1 and CDR2: SGHTA and FQGNSA. CDR3 loop: CASSPDTRKQFF. The variable domain in full, with the rest retrieved from reference TRBV7-2 and TRBJ2-1, is GAGVSQSPSNKVTEKGKDVELRCDPISGHTALYWYRQSLGQGLEFLIYFQGNSAPDKSGLPSDRFSAERTGGSVSTLTIQRTQQEDSAVYLCASSPDTRKQFFGPGTRLTVL.

The chain carries TRBV10-3 and TRBJ2-3. The CDR3 extends over 13 amino acids. CDR1 and CDR2 (germline): ENHRY, SYGVKD. This chain's CDR3 is CAISVKVSDTQYF.

The chain recombines TRBV25-1 with TRBJ1-2. CDR3 size: 14 residues. CDR1 is MGHDK and CDR2 is SYGVNS in the germline V gene. The CDR3 here is CASSELKSFYGYTF.

The V and J genes are TRBV5-1 and TRBJ2-3; TCRdb's assignment of TRBD2 cannot be checked, as there is no DNA. The CDR3 loop spans 15 amino acids. Per germline, CDR1 SGHRS and CDR2 YFSETQ. This CDR3 reads CASREGILSTDTQYF.

This sequence joins TRBV6-1 and TRBJ2-5. This CDR3 contains 11 residues. Germline V gene data show CDR1 as MNHNS and CDR2 as SASEGT. The CDR3: CASTRRETQYF.

V gene TRBV5-1 combines with J gene TRBJ1-2. The CDR3 is 13 amino acids. The germline gives CDR1 SGHRS, CDR2 YFSETQ. CDR3 amino acids: CASSLDRNYGYTF.

CDR3 protein: CAWSGQIYEQYF. The rearrangement links TRBV30 to TRBJ2-7. The CDR3 loop spans 12 amino acids. From germline, CDR1 is GTSNPN and CDR2 SVGIG (reference sequence).

CDR3 loop: CASSPWGEKLFF. The chain couples TRBV7-2 to TRBJ1-4; the TCRdb D gene call, TRBD1, has no DNA to confirm it. This CDR3 contains 12 residues. Germline lookup yields CDR1 SGHTA and CDR2 FQGNSA. Full variable domain (rest looked up from reference TRBV7-2 and TRBJ1-4): GAGVSQSPSNKVTEKGKDVELRCDPISGHTALYWYRQSLGQGLEFLIYFQGNSAPDKSGLPSDRFSAERTGGSVSTLTIQRTQQEDSAVYLCASSPWGEKLFFGSGTQLSVL.

The chain employs TRBV7-2 and TRBJ2-5; TCRdb's D call of TRBD2 is untestable without DNA. This CDR3 is 14 amino acids long. CDR1 SGHTA and CDR2 FQGNSA come from the germline V gene. CDR3 protein: CASSLARLLETQYF.

The chain couples TRBV5-1 to TRBJ2-1; the TCRdb call, TRBD1, lacks DNA for checking. The length of the CDR3 is 13 residues. Germline CDR1 is SGHRS and CDR2 is YFSETQ. The CDR3 loop is CASSPPQGDEQFF.